These 28 T cell receptor beta chains were all obtained from the same sample, sequenced in a study of molecular identifiers for immune sequencing clone quantification. TCRdb re-analysed the PCR reads in MiXCR, keeping a single row per CDR3 protein. In the table there are 490,000 or so distinct CDR3 sequences, about 25% of which are singletons. Sequenced sample: naive CD8+ T cells from blood, with Jurkat cell RNA spiked in. Subset denoted: FACS-sorted CD8+CD4-CCR7+CD45RA+ naive T cells. Receptor source: a human donor in good health. Some libraries in this study had Jurkat cell RNA spiked in.

V is TRBV29-1 and J is TRBJ2-7, with TRBD1 as a possible D gene (5 bases). The length of the CDR3 is 15 residues. Germline assignment: CDR1 SQVTM and CDR2 ANQGSEA. V was clipped by 1 base and J by 0 bases, with 13 bases between them. The CDR3 DNA follows: TGCAGCGTTGAAGTTCCAGGGAAGGGCTCCTACGAGCAGTACTTC. This encodes CSVEVPGKGSYEQYF.

The gene calls are TRBV9 and TRBJ2-5; 8 bases match TRBD2. The CDR3 consists of 16 residues. Germline lookup yields CDR1 SGDLS and CDR2 YYNGEE. J lost 2 bases, V lost 0 bases, and 6 bases had no gene match. DNA for the CDR3: TGTGCCAGCAGCGTAGAAGCGGGAGTTGGGCAAGAGACCCAGTACTTC. Protein: CASSVEAGVGQETQYF.

This clonotype was detected many times. This chain links TRBV7-2 with TRBJ2-1; D is ambiguous. The CDR3 is 15 residues long. V gave up 1 base and J gave up 0 bases, with 7 bases separating them. The germline V gene has CDR1 SGHTA and CDR2 FQGNSA. CDR3 loop: CASSLDVSSYNEQFF. In DNA form, the CDR3 reads TGTGCCAGCAGCTTAGACGTGAGCTCCTACAATGAGCAGTTCTTC.

CDR3 nucleotides: TGTGCCAGCAGTGACAAGGGGCCCTACGAGCAGTACTTC. It encodes CASSDKGPYEQYF. This chain joins TRBV12-3 or TRBV12-4 and TRBJ2-7; a weak D match, TRBD1 (5 bases). Trimming removed 5 bases at V and 2 bases at J, with 10 bases between. CDR3 length: 13 amino acids.

This clonotype was picked up a small number of times. A junction boundary mismatches the germline segment, possibly from a read error. CDR3 amino acids: CASSRTSGRAEETQYF. The CDR3 region has the DNA TGTGCTAGCAGCCGGACTAGCGGGAGGGCCGAAGAGACCCAGTACTTC. The chain couples TRBV7-7 to TRBJ2-5, with 15 bases fitting TRBD2. The CDR3 is 16 residues long. Germline CDR1 SSHAT, CDR2 FNYEAQ (reference sequence).

CDR3 DNA sequence: TGCGCCAGCAGCCAAGACATGTTAGACTCTGGAAACACCATATATTTT. It is translated as CASSQDMLDSGNTIYF. The rearrangement joins TRBV4-3 to TRBJ1-3; no definite D call. This CDR3 comprises 16 residues. Per germline, CDR1 LGHNA and CDR2 YSLEER. V lost 0 bases and J 0 bases, leaving 9 bases between the germline ends.

This clonotype was recorded a few times. One junction end does not reproduce the germline sequence, and a read error may be involved. The V call is TRBV28, the J call TRBJ2-7; D remains unclear. Germline loops: CDR1 MDHEN, CDR2 SYDVKM. The CDR3 extends over 15 amino acids. This chain's CDR3 is CASSLYRQSSYEQCF. DNA for the CDR3: TGTGCCAGCAGTTTATACCGGCAGAGCTCCTACGAGCAGTGCTTC. Looking up the rest from reference TRBV28 and TRBJ2-7 gives the full variable domain: DVKVTQSSRYLVKRTGEKVFLECVQDMDHENMFWYRQDPGLGLRLIYFSYDVKMKEKGDIPEGYSVSREKKERFSLILESASTNQTSMYLCASSLYRQSSYEQCFGPGTRLTVT.

This clonotype was seen only once. V and J are TRBV7-9 and TRBJ1-1; D gene unclear. CDR3 size: 14 residues. Trimming took 4 bases from V and 3 from J, leaving 12 bases between them. The germline CDR1 and CDR2 sequences are SEHNR and FQNEAQ (reference sequence). The CDR3 loop is CASSSRGDHTEAFF. DNA for the CDR3: TGTGCCAGCAGCTCGCGGGGTGACCACACTGAAGCTTTCTTT.

V is TRBV4-1 and J is TRBJ1-1; maybe TRBD1 (5 bases). V was pared by 1 base and J by 0 bases, with 15 bases between. CDR1 is MGHRA, CDR2 YSYEKL, per germline. The CDR3 consists of 17 residues. The CDR3 sequence is CASSQVAGTAMNTEAFF. CDR3 bases: TGCGCCAGCAGCCAAGTCGCCGGGACGGCGATGAACACTGAAGCTTTCTTT.

A remark on this clonotype: A much larger clone lies a single base off, so this may be a read error. The chain links TRBV7-9 to TRBJ2-3, with D possibly TRBD2 on 6 matching bases. The CDR3 is 15 amino acids. Per the germline V gene, CDR1 is SEHNR and CDR2 is FQNEAQ (reference sequence). The CDR3 region is CASGFFAGPTDTQYF. The CDR3 DNA reads TGTGCCAGCGGCTTTTTTGCGGGACCCACAGATACGCAGTATTTT.

Ten or more counts support this clonotype. This rearrangement joins TRBV7-9 to TRBJ2-3; tentatively, D is TRBD2 (6 bases). This CDR3 is 13 amino acids long. CDR1 and CDR2 (germline): SEHNR, FQNEAQ (reference sequence). V was trimmed by 5 bases and J by 4 bases, leaving 10 bases between them. The CDR3 loop reads CASSPGVSDTQYF. DNA for the CDR3: TGTGCCAGCAGCCCGGGGGTTTCAGATACGCAGTATTTT.

The chain has TRBV12-3 or TRBV12-4 and TRBJ2-7; no clear D. V was cut by 4 bases and J by 2 bases, with 15 bases left in between. The CDR3 runs 15 residues. The CDR3 loop is CASSSAALPAYEQYF. The CDR3 DNA is TGTGCCAGCAGTTCCGCTGCCCTCCCAGCCTACGAGCAGTACTTC.

Points on this clonotype: This sequence may be a read error, since a much larger clone differs from it by one base. The chain uses TRBV6-5 and TRBJ1-1, with D unclear. This CDR3 comprises 14 residues. Germline V gene lookup returns CDR1 MNHEY and CDR2 SVGAGI. Trimming took off 0 bases at V and 6 bases at J, with 11 bases between the two ends. The CDR3 DNA is TGTGCCAGCAGTTACTCGAGCTGGGGTGCTGAAGCTTTCTTT. Translating gives CASSYSSWGAEAFF.

This clonotype appeared a few times. V gene TRBV28 combines with J gene TRBJ2-1, with D unresolved. Germline CDR1 is MDHEN and CDR2 is SYDVKM. V gave up 5 bases and J gave up 2 bases, with 4 bases separating them. This CDR3 region has 12 residues. The CDR3: CASSAPYNEQFF. CDR3 coding DNA: TGTGCCAGCAGTGCCCCCTACAATGAGCAGTTCTTC.

The genes are TRBV6-1 and TRBJ2-7; no clear D. Trimming stripped 0 bases from V and 1 base from J, with 13 bases between. The CDR3 covers 16 residues. Germline V gives CDR1 MNHNS, CDR2 SASEGT. CDR3 nucleotide sequence: TGTGCCAGCAGTGAAGCGTCCAGGATCGTGTCCTACGAGCAGTACTTC. This sequence encodes CASSEASRIVSYEQYF.

The V and J genes are TRBV12-3 or TRBV12-4 and TRBJ2-1, with 12 bases identical to TRBD2. The CDR3 runs 14 residues. With V trimmed by 5 bases and J by 7 bases, 3 bases remained unmatched. The CDR3 DNA sequence: TGTGCCAGCAGTACTAGCGGGGGGATAAATGAGCAGTTCTTC. Protein sequence: CASSTSGGINEQFF.

Ten or more counts support this clonotype. V is TRBV5-1 and J is TRBJ1-3; D is unclear. V was pared by 0 bases and J by 6 bases, with 10 bases between. In germline, CDR1 is SGHRS, CDR2 YFSETQ. CDR3 length: 14 amino acids. DNA of the CDR3: TGCGCCAGCAGCTTGGATTCGGAGTTAAACACCATATATTTT. As protein: CASSLDSELNTIYF.

The rearrangement links TRBV6-2 or TRBV6-3 to TRBJ1-5, with D possibly matching TRBD1 (5 bases). In germline, CDR1 is MNHEY, CDR2 SVGEGT. Trimming removed 0 bases at V and 3 bases at J, with 9 bases between. CDR3 size: 15 residues. CDR3 loop: CASSYSRQSNQPQHF. As DNA, the CDR3 is TGTGCCAGCAGTTACTCGAGACAGTCCAATCAGCCCCAGCATTTT.

This clonotype turned up a few times. The J gene is TRBJ1-1, the V gene TRBV18; TRBD1 aligns across 9 bases. V was clipped by 4 bases and J by 0 bases; unmatched bases: 9. Looked up from germline, CDR1 is KGHSH and CDR2 is LQKENI. The CDR3 is 17 amino acids. The CDR3 DNA is TGTGCCAGCTCACACTCGACAGGGGGATACATGAACACTGAAGCTTTCTTT. Translating it yields CASSHSTGGYMNTEAFF.

Concerning this clonotype: This may arise from a read error, as a much more abundant clone is one base away. The CDR3 sequence: CASSQGLAQETQYF. CDR3 nucleotides: TGTGCCAGCAGCCAAGGCCTGGCACAAGAGACCCAGTACTTC. This chain joins TRBV7-9 and TRBJ2-5; no definite D call. The V end was cut by 5 bases, the J end by 2 bases, with 12 bases between. This CDR3 has 14 amino acids. The V gene's germline CDR1 is SEHNR and CDR2 FQNEAQ (reference sequence).

This clonotype was observed many times. The rearrangement links TRBV4-1 to TRBJ2-7; D call uncertain. This CDR3 has 18 amino acids. The germline V gene has CDR1 MGHRA and CDR2 YSYEKL. V lost 2 bases, J lost 0 bases, and 20 bases lay in between. CDR3 nucleotide sequence: TGCGCCAGCAGCCAAAGCCCACCGACTTCCTTGAGCTCCTACGAGCAGTACTTC. Protein sequence: CASSQSPPTSLSSYEQYF.

As concerns this clonotype: Given a much more abundant clone one base away, this may be a read error. The gene calls are TRBV6-1 and TRBJ2-3; tentative D call: TRBD2 (5 bases). CDR3 length equals 17 residues. CDR1 is MNHNS and CDR2 is SASEGT in the germline V gene. This CDR3 is CASGGFRGFLSTDTRYF. The CDR3 DNA reads as TGTGCCAGCGGAGGATTCAGAGGGTTCCTGAGCACAGATACGCGGTATTTT.

V usage is TRBV3-1 and J usage is TRBJ2-3; D remains ambiguous. The ends were cut back, 3 bases at V and 0 bases at J, with 4 bases in the middle. Per germline, CDR1 LGHDT and CDR2 YNNKEL (reference sequence). The CDR3 spans 13 residues. In DNA, the CDR3 is TGTGCCAGCAGCCAGTATAGCACAGATACGCAGTATTTT. Amino acid sequence: CASSQYSTDTQYF.

This clonotype was found a few times. The rearrangement uses TRBV4-3 and TRBJ1-1, with 7 bases lining up with TRBD1. CDR3 length: 16 residues. V trimming: 2 bases; J trimming: 5 bases; junction bases outside the gene matches: 11. Germline V gene data show CDR1 as LGHNA and CDR2 as YSLEER. The chain's CDR3 is CASSQNPQGVGTEAFF. In nucleotides, the CDR3 is TGCGCCAGCAGCCAAAATCCCCAGGGGGTGGGTACTGAAGCTTTCTTT.

V usage is TRBV27 and J usage is TRBJ1-6; D is perhaps TRBD1 (6 bases). The CDR3 sequence is 15 residues long. Germline-derived CDR1 and CDR2 are MNHEY and SMNVEV (reference sequence). With 4 bases removed from V and 6 bases from J, the gap between germline ends came to 13 bases. This CDR3 reads CASSCPTGPNSPLHF. In DNA, the CDR3 is TGTGCCAGCAGTTGCCCGACAGGTCCTAATTCACCCCTCCACTTT.

The rearrangement joins TRBV12-3 or TRBV12-4 to TRBJ2-1; the match to TRBD1 covers 7 bases. Losses at the gene ends were 8 bases for V and 2 bases for J; bases not matched to a gene: 6. This CDR3 comprises 14 residues. The CDR3: CASGQTGAYNEQFF. CDR3 nucleotide sequence: TGTGCCAGCGGCCAAACAGGGGCCTACAATGAGCAGTTCTTC.

This clonotype has just a few counts. The chain carries TRBV27 and TRBJ1-6; D uncertain. V was shortened by 5 bases and J by 8 bases, with 7 bases between the two germline ends. The CDR3 sequence is 12 residues long. Germline CDR1 reads MNHEY; CDR2 reads SMNVEV (reference sequence). The DNA of the CDR3 is TGTGCCAGCAGTCCTCATTATTCACCCCTCCACTTT. Its protein is CASSPHYSPLHF.

This chain connects TRBV2 to TRBJ2-1, with a weak D call TRBD2 (5 bases). The CDR3 spans 13 residues. Trimming stripped 6 bases from V and 3 bases from J, with 9 bases between. The germline CDR1 and CDR2 sequences are SNHLY and FYNNEI. CDR3 bases: TGTGCCAGCAGAGCCCGGGACTACAATGAGCAGTTCTTC. This codes for CASRARDYNEQFF.